These 25 T cell receptor beta chains were sequenced from one sample in a study of blood T cell repertoires in COVID-19. TCRdb's table, derived via immunoSEQ multiplex PCR, lists solely in-frame clones and lacks some. The sample carries around 190,000 clones, 75% to 85% recorded once. Sample: peripheral blood. The source of these receptors is a middle-aged woman with COVID-19, enrolled during active disease.

This clone was observed a few times. This chain connects TRBV28 to TRBJ1-1; D is uncertain. The CDR3 covers 14 residues. Germline V CDR1 and CDR2: MDHEN, SYDVKM. The V and J ends lost 1 base and 1 base respectively, with 7 bases between them. CDR3 in amino acids: CASSLSGPNTEAFF. The CDR3 DNA is TGTGCCAGCAGTTTATCAGGCCCGAACACTGAAGCTTTCTTT.

The CDR3 DNA reads as TGTGCCAGCAGTGAACTAGCGGGGGGGCCCTACGAGCAGTACGTC. It specifies CASSELAGGPYEQYV. V gene TRBV6-1 combines with J gene TRBJ2-7; 12 positions agree with TRBD2. Germline V gene lookup returns CDR1 MNHNS and CDR2 SASEGT. CDR3 length equals 15 residues. V shed 2 bases, J shed 2 bases, and the junction held 1 base outside the gene matches.

The DNA of the CDR3 is TGTGCCAGCAGCGTAGTTGGGACAGCCAACAATGAGCAGTTCTTC. Its translation: CASSVVGTANNEQFF. The genes are TRBV9 and TRBJ2-1, with TRBD1 matching over 7 bases. This CDR3 has 15 residues. V was pared by 0 bases and J by 5 bases, with 5 bases of the junction left unmatched. Germline V CDR1 and CDR2: SGDLS, YYNGEE.

V usage is TRBV27 and J usage is TRBJ1-1, with TRBD1 matching 9 bases. The CDR3 runs to 16 residues. The ends lost 3 bases at V and 4 bases at J; junction bases unmatched: 9. Per the germline V gene, CDR1 is MNHEY and CDR2 is SMNVEV (reference sequence). CDR3 DNA sequence: TGTGCCAGCAGTTTTCTTTCTAGGGACAGGGTCACTGAAGCTTTCTTT. This gives the protein CASSFLSRDRVTEAFF.

The V call is TRBV9, the J call TRBJ1-2, with a possible D match to TRBD1 (6 bases). The V and J ends lost 5 bases and 6 bases respectively, with 11 bases between them. Germline V gene sequence: CDR1 SGDLS, CDR2 YYNGEE. The CDR3 contains 12 residues. The CDR3 nucleotides read TGTGCCAGCAGGGGGGCCGGGGATGGCTACACCTTC. Translating gives CASRGAGDGYTF.

This chain connects TRBV4-1 to TRBJ2-5, with 11 bases aligning to TRBD1. V trimming: 1 base; J trimming: 5 bases; junction bases outside the gene matches: 3. Germline V lookup: CDR1 MGHRA, CDR2 YSYEKL. The CDR3 extends over 15 amino acids. The CDR3: CASSQGDRGRETQYF. The CDR3 DNA reads as TGCGCCAGCAGCCAAGGGGACAGGGGGAGGGAGACCCAGTACTTC.

V and J are TRBV24-1 and TRBJ1-5, with D possibly TRBD1 on 5 matching bases. Trimming removed 6 bases from V and 4 bases from J, with 9 bases in between. The germline CDR1 and CDR2 sequences are KGHDR and SFDVKD. This CDR3 comprises 13 residues. The CDR3 bases are TGTGCCACCAGTTGGGGGAGGAATCAGCCCCAGCATTTT. It translates to CATSWGRNQPQHF.

This clone has just one count. The V gene is TRBV6-1, the J gene TRBJ1-5, with D tentatively TRBD1 (5 bases). Trimming pared 2 bases from V and 3 bases from J, leaving 14 bases between. Germline CDR1 MNHNS, CDR2 SASEGT. The CDR3 runs 16 residues. DNA of the CDR3: TGTGCCAGCAGTGAATTCGGGGGAGTTATCAATCAGCCCCAGCATTTT. It translates to CASSEFGGVINQPQHF.

Only one count was recorded for this clone. The chain joins TRBV5-1 to TRBJ2-7, with 7 bases aligning to TRBD1. This CDR3 spans 13 amino acids. V trimming: 4 bases; J trimming: 5 bases; junction bases outside the gene matches: 6. Looked up from germline, CDR1 is SGHRS and CDR2 is YFSETQ. CDR3 DNA: TGCGCCAGCAGCACCGGGACAGCCGACGAGCAGTACTTC. It is translated as CASSTGTADEQYF.

CDR3 sequence: CATSLTGIHEQYF. In DNA form, the CDR3 reads TGTGCCACCAGTTTAACAGGGATCCACGAGCAGTACTTC. The V and J genes are TRBV24-1 and TRBJ2-7, with a tentative D call TRBD1 (6 bases). The CDR3 sequence is 13 residues long. Germline V CDR1 and CDR2: KGHDR, SFDVKD. The V end was cut by 6 bases, the J end by 5 bases, with 13 bases between.

The chain carries TRBV2 and TRBJ2-2; TRBD2 agrees at 9 bases. This CDR3 comprises 16 residues. The V gene's germline CDR1 is SNHLY and CDR2 FYNNEI. Unmatched junction bases numbered 5, after V lost 1 base and J lost 5 bases. CDR3 DNA: TGTGCCAGCAGTGAAGAGGTAGCGGGGGAAACCGGGGAGCTGTTTTTT. Residues: CASSEEVAGETGELFF. The full variable domain, with the rest looked up from reference TRBV2 and TRBJ2-2, is EPEVTQTPSHQVTQMGQEVILRCVPISNHLYFYWYRQILGQKVEFLVSFYNNEISEKSEIFDDQFSVERPDGSNFTLKIRSTKLEDSAMYFCASSEEVAGETGELFFGEGSRLTVL.

The rearrangement joins TRBV4-1 to TRBJ1-5, with a weak D call TRBD1 (6 bases). Trimming removed 2 bases from V and 6 bases from J, with 14 bases in between. The CDR3 length is 15 residues. Per the germline V gene, CDR1 is MGHRA and CDR2 is YSYEKL. CDR3 sequence reads: CASSQLDSPLQPQHF. The CDR3 nucleotides read TGCGCCAGCAGCCAATTGGACAGCCCTCTTCAGCCCCAGCATTTT.

A note on this clone: At the DNA level, this CDR3 is encoded by other sequences in the same sample as well. The chain is built from TRBV3-1 (or the pseudogene TRBV3-2) and TRBJ2-6; D is perhaps TRBD1 (5 bases). With 3 bases removed from V and 2 bases from J, the gap between germline ends came to 8 bases. The CDR3 is made up of 15 amino acids. From germline, CDR1 is LGHDT and CDR2 YNNKEL (reference sequence). The CDR3 sequence: CASSQGRAGANVLTF. The CDR3 DNA reads as TGTGCCAGCAGCCAGGGCAGGGCTGGGGCCAACGTCCTGACTTTC.

The chain links TRBV6-6 to TRBJ2-2; the match to TRBD2 covers 8 bases. The CDR3 is 14 amino acids. Germline loops: CDR1 MNHNY, CDR2 SVGAGI (reference sequence). Germline trimming cut 6 bases from V and 6 bases from J; bases unmatched to any gene: 6. The CDR3 protein is CASSRGGFSGELFF. CDR3 bases: TGTGCCAGCAGCCGCGGGGGGTTTTCCGGGGAGCTGTTTTTT.

The chain is built from TRBV19 and TRBJ2-1; 7 bases align to TRBD1. The germline CDR1 and CDR2 sequences are LNHDA and SQIVND (reference sequence). Losses at the gene ends were 0 bases for V and 5 bases for J; bases not matched to a gene: 4. This CDR3 has 15 amino acids. The CDR3 reads CASSIDRGFNNEQFF. As DNA, the CDR3 is TGTGCCAGTAGTATAGACAGGGGGTTCAACAATGAGCAGTTCTTC.

The chain uses TRBV7-3 and TRBJ2-2; 9 nucleotides match TRBD1. The CDR3 totals 14 residues. Per the germline V gene, CDR1 is SGHTA and CDR2 is FQGTGA. Trimming cost V 5 bases and J 8 bases; bases outside gene matches: 6. As DNA, the CDR3 is TGTGCCAGCAGCGTGACAGGGGGAGATGGGGAGCTGTTTTTT. It translates to CASSVTGGDGELFF. The entire variable domain, with the rest obtained from reference TRBV7-3 and TRBJ2-2, is as follows: GAGVSQTPSNKVTEKGKYVELRCDPISGHTALYWYRQSLGQGPEFLIYFQGTGAADDSGLPNDRFFAVRPEGSVSTLKIQRTERGDSAVYLCASSVTGGDGELFFGEGSRLTVL.

This chain uses TRBV5-4 with TRBJ1-4, with a tentative D call TRBD1 (6 bases). Per the germline V gene, CDR1 is SGHNT and CDR2 is YYREEE (reference sequence). The CDR3 runs 12 residues. The ends were cut back, 1 base at V and 14 bases at J, with 12 bases in the middle. The CDR3 region is CASSLQDSRLFF. In DNA, the CDR3 is TGTGCCAGCAGCTTGCAGGACAGTCGCCTGTTTTTT.

The rearrangement uses TRBV11-1 and TRBJ2-1; D is perhaps TRBD1 (6 bases). The V end lost 5 bases, the J end lost 6 bases, and 17 bases lay between the germline ends. Germline CDR1 and CDR2: SGHAT and FQDESV (reference sequence). The CDR3 runs to 15 residues. In DNA, the CDR3 is TGTGCCAGCAGCCCTTCTACAGGGTTGGGCAATGAGCAGTTCTTC. Amino acids: CASSPSTGLGNEQFF. Using reference TRBV11-1 and TRBJ2-1 for the parts outside the CDR3, the full variable domain is EAEVAQSPRYKITEKSQAVAFWCDPISGHATLYWYRQILGQGPELLVQFQDESVVDDSQLPKDRFSAERLKGVDSTLKIQPAELGDSAMYLCASSPSTGLGNEQFFGPGTRLTVL.

CDR3 amino acids: CASSQEGQAIGELFF. Here the CDR3 DNA reads TGCGCCAGCAGCCAGGAGGGACAGGCGATCGGGGAGCTGTTTTTT. The chain joins TRBV4-1 to TRBJ2-2; 8 nucleotides agree with TRBD1. CDR3 length equals 15 residues. CDR1 is MGHRA, CDR2 YSYEKL, per germline. The ends lost 3 bases at V and 7 bases at J; junction bases unmatched: 7.

V is TRBV7-9 and J is TRBJ1-3; a weak D match, TRBD1 (6 bases). Per germline, CDR1 SEHNR and CDR2 FQNEAQ (reference sequence). V was cut by 2 bases and J by 2 bases, with 10 bases left in between. CDR3 length: 15 residues. CDR3 protein: CASSLRDNAGNTIYF. Here the CDR3 DNA reads TGTGCCAGCAGCTTACGGGACAACGCTGGAAACACCATATATTTT.

The chain uses TRBV20-1 and TRBJ2-7, with TRBD2 identical over 9 bases. The CDR3 runs to 13 residues. Germline values: CDR1 DFQATT, CDR2 SNEGSKA (reference sequence). The V gene end was trimmed by 3 bases and the J gene end by 4 bases; junction bases not matched to a gene: 4. The chain's CDR3 is CSASSGSFYEQYF. The CDR3 nucleotides read TGCAGTGCTAGTAGCGGGAGTTTTTACGAGCAGTACTTC.

This clone was seen a single time. The CDR3 loop is CATSRGGVNTEAFF. In nucleotides, the CDR3 is TGTGCCACCAGTCGAGGGGGTGTGAACACTGAAGCTTTCTTT. This chain links TRBV15 with TRBJ1-1, with D possibly being TRBD1 (6 bases). The CDR3 has 14 amino acids. Germline lookup yields CDR1 LNHNV and CDR2 YYDKDF (reference sequence). The ends were cut back, 6 bases at V and 0 bases at J, with 11 bases in the middle.

The V and J genes are TRBV19 and TRBJ2-1, with D tentatively TRBD2 (6 bases). CDR1 is LNHDA and CDR2 is SQIVND in the germline V gene (reference sequence). Trimming stripped 5 bases from V and 2 bases from J, with 16 bases between. The CDR3 has 16 amino acids. CDR3 in DNA: TGTGCCAGTAGTGACCCCTCTCGCGGGGCCTACAATGAGCAGTTCTTC. Its protein product is CASSDPSRGAYNEQFF.

This rearrangement joins TRBV6-5 to TRBJ1-2; possibly TRBD1 for D (6 bases). V was trimmed by 6 bases and J by 5 bases, leaving 13 bases between them. The germline CDR1 and CDR2 sequences are MNHEY and SVGAGI. The CDR3 length is 13 residues. The CDR3 DNA reads TGTGCCAGCAGGGAGCACAGGGATTATGGCTACACCTTC. Protein sequence: CASREHRDYGYTF.

V usage is TRBV19 and J usage is TRBJ2-5; 7 positions match TRBD1. Per germline, CDR1 LNHDA and CDR2 SQIVND (reference sequence). V lost 0 bases to trimming and J lost 5 bases; unmatched junction nucleotides: 6. This CDR3 has 15 residues. The CDR3 nucleotides are TGTGCCAGTAGTATAGAAGGGGGCCTACGGGAGACCCAGTACTTC. This sequence encodes CASSIEGGLRETQYF.